This entry features one TCR beta chain sequence. The data stem from a study of blood T cell repertoires in COVID-19. Study-wide background: T cells, B-cell-depleted T cells, or PBMCs provided the cDNA or gDNA that served as material.

V lost 0 bases, J lost 4 bases, and 21 bases lay in between. The CDR3 spans 17 residues. CDR1 and CDR2 from the germline V gene are SQVTM and ANQGSEA. The assay was immunoSEQ multiplex PCR, and TCRdb's table has in-frame clones only and misses some. Among some 400,000 clones, about 90% were seen once, and the ten largest hold 2% to 2.5%. Sequencing used peripheral blood. The chain uses TRBV29-1 and TRBJ1-1; D is unclear. This sequence originates from a woman aged 55-70 years with COVID-19, enrolled during active disease. CDR3 nucleotide sequence: TGCAGCGTTGAAGAATCTAAGGGTAGGGAGTGGGTCACTGAAGCTTTCTTT. Protein sequence: CSVEESKGREWVTEAFF.